The rows below give T cell receptor beta chains drawn from one sample of a study of CD8+ T cells in alopecia areata. Measured with immunoSEQ multiplex PCR; TCRdb has only the in-frame clones, and not every one. Among 75,000 to 80,000 clones listed, approximately 66% were seen once. The sample in question was CD8+ T cells sorted from blood, obtained at week 24, from a patient treated with tofacitinib. The receptors stem from a human donor with alopecia areata. The CDR3 runs from the conserved cysteine through the conserved F or W.

TRBJ2-7,TRBV7-3,CASSLKGGPSSTYEQYF
TRBJ2-3,TRBV5-1,CASSSPSTGLGADTQYF
TRBJ2-5,TRBV7-9,CASSLDHQETQYF
TRBJ2-7,TRBV28,CASRQGGFVEQYF
TRBJ2-3,TRBV7-8,CASSWGDGTDTQYF
TRBJ2-7,TRBV30,CAWSDQGSEQYF
TRBJ2-7,TRBV4-3,CASSRSGANYEQYF
TRBJ2-2,TRBV7-9,CASSLNTGLFGELFF
TRBJ1-1,TRBV5-4,CASSLEQGRTEAFF
TRBJ2-5,TRBV5-1,CASSLGWGREQETQYF
TRBJ1-2,TRBV4-3,CASSQEMGMGSGGYTF